This TCR beta chain stems from a study of blood T cell repertoires in COVID-19. In the study's own analysis: Amplifying reference gene primers gave estimates of nucleated cell counts. The repertoire was sequenced with immunoSEQ multiplex PCR; TCRdb's copy has only in-frame clones and lacks some. V and J calls and clone size are those listed in that table; D and trimming were worked out from the DNA. The sample has fewer than 200,000 clones, just under 85% seen once. Germline lookup yields CDR1 LNHDA and CDR2 SQIVND (reference sequence). Deletions cut 7 bases from V and 0 bases from J, with 10 bases between. The CDR3 has 14 residues.

The sample consisted of peripheral blood. The clonotype originates from a man aged 35 to 55 who had recovered from COVID-19. The rearrangement uses TRBV19 and TRBJ1-5; D possibly corresponds to TRBD1 (6 bases). CDR3 nucleotides: TGTGCCAGTATCGACAGGTATAGCAATCAGCCCCAGCATTTT. Translation: CASIDRYSNQPQHF.